The present T cell receptor (beta chain) was sequenced within a study of blood T cells in healthy people across ages. Study-level points and caveats: Getting older went along with TCR beta diversity per million T cells dropping roughly linearly.

Of note for this clonotype: Its antigen is not known.

Primed by a sample-barcoded 5' primer and a J-beta primer mix, a second PCR proceeded for roughly 7 to 12 cycles. Using its own MiXCR run on the 5' RACE reads, TCRdb lists one record per CDR3 protein. The table includes 550,000 to 750,000 distinct CDR3 sequences, under 25% detected once. Germline CDR1 MNHNS, CDR2 SASEGT. This CDR3 region has 14 residues. Trimming took off 2 bases at V and 5 bases at J, with 9 bases between the two ends. This chain uses TRBV6-1 with TRBJ2-2, with D perhaps matching TRBD1 (5 bases). Input material: blood. The clonotype originates from a man in his sixties or seventies in good health. CDR3 coding DNA: TGTGCCAGCAGTGAATTCAGGGAAACCGGGGAGCTGTTTTTT. Its protein product is CASSEFRETGELFF.